The next 17 T cell receptor beta chains were all read from a single sample in a study of T cell repertoires in cytomegalovirus infection. TCRdb independently ran MiXCR on the reads; one entry per CDR3 protein. The sample lists roughly 570,000 distinct CDR3 sequences, under 45% seen once, with more than 40% in the top ten. Their target antigens are unknown. This specimen consisted of cultured PBMCs, obtained from culture after CMV antigen stimulation. Source of these receptors: a human donor in good health (CMV status not recorded). Some clones in this sample may be carry-over from other donors' samples.

This chain connects TRBV10-2 to TRBJ2-3; maybe TRBD1 (5 bases). V was clipped by 4 bases and J by 6 bases, with 11 bases between them. Germline V gene sequence: CDR1 WSHSY, CDR2 SAAADI. This CDR3 has 13 amino acids. CDR3 DNA: TGCGCCAGCAGTGTTTCAGGGTGGGATACGCAGTATTTT. Amino acids: CASSVSGWDTQYF.

This clonotype was recorded once. V is TRBV7-4 and J is TRBJ2-3; D is unresolved. The germline CDR1 and CDR2 sequences are SGHVT and SQSDAQ. Between the trimmed V and J ends, which lost 2 bases and 5 bases, there was a span of 11 bases. CDR3 length equals 14 residues. The DNA for the CDR3 is TGTGCCAGCAGCTTATCAGGACGGCGAGATACGCAGTATTTT. Its translation: CASSLSGRRDTQYF.

The V call is TRBV12-3 or TRBV12-4, the J call TRBJ1-2; D ambiguous. With 7 bases removed from V and 8 bases from J, the gap between germline ends came to 20 bases. This CDR3 has 14 residues. This CDR3 reads CASNPKGPTDGYTF. CDR3 DNA sequence: TGTGCCAGCAATCCTAAGGGCCCGACCGACGGCTACACCTTC.

This clonotype was observed a few times. The chain uses TRBV4-1 and TRBJ2-7, with 10 bases that match TRBD1. Germline V gene data show CDR1 as MGHRA and CDR2 as YSYEKL. J gave up 5 bases and V 2 bases, and 9 bases lay outside the gene matches. This CDR3 is 16 amino acids long. The CDR3 sequence is CASSQPDRDRGHEQYF. DNA for the CDR3: TGCGCCAGCAGCCAACCTGACCGGGACAGGGGACACGAGCAGTACTTC.

The genes are TRBV20-1 and TRBJ1-6, with D tentatively TRBD1 (5 bases). This CDR3 comprises 14 residues. Germline V gene sequence: CDR1 DFQATT, CDR2 SNEGSKA (reference sequence). Between the trimmed V and J ends, which lost 6 bases and 8 bases, there was a span of 17 bases. The CDR3 DNA follows: TGCAGTGCACTCGCCGGGGGGGTCGATTCACCCCTCCACTTT. It is translated as CSALAGGVDSPLHF.

The chain has TRBV28 and TRBJ1-2; a weak D match, TRBD1 (5 bases). Germline V lookup: CDR1 MDHEN, CDR2 SYDVKM. Between the trimmed V and J ends, which lost 8 bases and 4 bases, there was a span of 20 bases. This CDR3 comprises 15 residues. CDR3 bases: TGTGCCAGCCTAACCCCCCGAGGGGCCCTCTATGGCTACACCTTC. Protein product: CASLTPRGALYGYTF.

The chain's CDR3 is CASSLYAADTQYF. In DNA, the CDR3 is TGTGCCAGCAGCTTATACGCGGCAGATACGCAGTATTTT. The V gene is TRBV7-2, the J gene TRBJ2-3; no clear D. Per the germline V gene, CDR1 is SGHTA and CDR2 is FQGNSA. V lost 2 bases and J 4 bases, leaving 7 bases between the germline ends. CDR3 size: 13 residues.

The sample holds a few counts of this clonotype. The chain has TRBV2 and TRBJ2-1; D is uncertain. V dropped 0 bases and J dropped 6 bases, with 9 bases sitting between them. Germline V gene lookup returns CDR1 SNHLY and CDR2 FYNNEI. The CDR3 loop spans 14 amino acids. CDR3 in amino acids: CASSEALGFNEQFF. CDR3 DNA sequence: TGTGCCAGCAGTGAAGCGTTGGGGTTCAATGAGCAGTTCTTC.

This chain links TRBV11-2 with TRBJ2-7, with 8 bases that match TRBD1. This CDR3 is built from 16 residues. Germline V gives CDR1 SGHAT, CDR2 FQNNGV. V was pared by 5 bases and J by 4 bases, with 13 bases of the junction left unmatched. The CDR3 spells CASSRLGGTGNYEQYF. CDR3 in DNA: TGTGCCAGCAGCAGACTAGGGGGGACAGGAAATTACGAGCAGTACTTC. The variable domain in full, with the rest retrieved from reference TRBV11-2 and TRBJ2-7, is EAGVAQSPRYKIIEKRQSVAFWCNPISGHATLYWYQQILGQGPKLLIQFQNNGVVDDSQLPKDRFSAERLKGVDSTLKIQPAKLEDSAVYLCASSRLGGTGNYEQYFGPGTRLTVT.

This clonotype appeared once. The genes are TRBV30 and TRBJ1-1, with D possibly being TRBD1 (5 bases). The germline gives CDR1 GTSNPN, CDR2 SVGIG (reference sequence). The germline V and J ends were trimmed by 1 base and 1 base, with 10 bases remaining between them. The CDR3 contains 14 residues. The CDR3 loop is CAWSATVKNTEAFF. CDR3 nucleotide sequence: TGTGCCTGGAGTGCGACAGTGAAGAACACTGAAGCTTTCTTT.

In nucleotides, the CDR3 is TGTGCCGGTACAGGGGGCCCCAATCAGCCCCAGCATTTT. Amino acid sequence: CAGTGGPNQPQHF. The genes are TRBV28 and TRBJ1-5, with TRBD1 matching over 9 bases. The J segment lost 3 bases and the V segment lost 11 bases, leaving 5 bases of the junction unmatched. Per germline, CDR1 MDHEN and CDR2 SYDVKM. The CDR3 length is 13 residues.

This chain uses TRBV7-7 with TRBJ2-7, with unresolved D. Germline V gene sequence: CDR1 SSHAT, CDR2 FNYEAQ (reference sequence). The ends were cut back, 9 bases at V and 5 bases at J, with 5 bases in the middle. The CDR3 has 9 residues. The CDR3 spells CARDHEQYF. The DNA of the CDR3 is TGTGCCAGAGACCACGAGCAGTACTTC.

The rearrangement links TRBV27 to TRBJ1-1; 9 bases map to TRBD1. This CDR3 contains 16 residues. Germline lookup yields CDR1 MNHEY and CDR2 SMNVEV (reference sequence). The ends lost 5 bases at V and 3 bases at J; junction bases unmatched: 10. The CDR3, as DNA: TGTGCCAGCAGTGGGGGACAGGGCCCGCGGGACACTGAAGCTTTCTTT. Residues: CASSGGQGPRDTEAFF.

There are a few counts of this clonotype. This chain links TRBV6-6 with TRBJ2-4; D perhaps matches TRBD2 (5 bases). Between the trimmed V and J ends, which lost 7 bases and 0 bases, there was a span of 10 bases. Germline CDR1 reads MNHNY; CDR2 reads SVGAGI (reference sequence). This CDR3 region has 14 residues. CDR3 region: CASIQDLAKNIQYF. CDR3 DNA sequence: TGTGCCAGCATCCAGGACTTAGCCAAAAACATTCAGTACTTC.

This clonotype has a handful of counts. The chain recombines TRBV7-8 with TRBJ1-5; tentative D call: TRBD1 (5 bases). The ends were cut back, 1 base at V and 6 bases at J, with 13 bases in the middle. There are 15 residues in the CDR3. Looked up from germline, CDR1 is SGHVS and CDR2 is FQNEAQ. The CDR3 region has the DNA TGTGCCAGCAGCTTAGACAGGCGAGAAGGTCAGCCCCAGCATTTT. This translates into CASSLDRREGQPQHF.

To note about this clonotype: One end of the junction is discordant with germline, which a read error may explain. The chain joins TRBV19 to TRBJ2-7; D is ambiguous. There are 14 residues in the CDR3. Per germline, CDR1 LNHDA and CDR2 SQIVND (reference sequence). In DNA, the CDR3 is TGTGCCAGTAGCATAGGAGACTCCTCCTACGAGCAGTACTTC. It translates to CASSIGDSSYEQYF.

The chain is built from TRBV7-2 and TRBJ2-3; no clear D. V was cut by 7 bases and J by 1 base, with 6 bases left in between. The germline CDR1 and CDR2 sequences are SGHTA and FQGNSA. The CDR3 spans 12 residues. In nucleotides, the CDR3 is TGTGCCAGCACCCCGGGCACAGATACGCAGTATTTT. Translated: CASTPGTDTQYF.